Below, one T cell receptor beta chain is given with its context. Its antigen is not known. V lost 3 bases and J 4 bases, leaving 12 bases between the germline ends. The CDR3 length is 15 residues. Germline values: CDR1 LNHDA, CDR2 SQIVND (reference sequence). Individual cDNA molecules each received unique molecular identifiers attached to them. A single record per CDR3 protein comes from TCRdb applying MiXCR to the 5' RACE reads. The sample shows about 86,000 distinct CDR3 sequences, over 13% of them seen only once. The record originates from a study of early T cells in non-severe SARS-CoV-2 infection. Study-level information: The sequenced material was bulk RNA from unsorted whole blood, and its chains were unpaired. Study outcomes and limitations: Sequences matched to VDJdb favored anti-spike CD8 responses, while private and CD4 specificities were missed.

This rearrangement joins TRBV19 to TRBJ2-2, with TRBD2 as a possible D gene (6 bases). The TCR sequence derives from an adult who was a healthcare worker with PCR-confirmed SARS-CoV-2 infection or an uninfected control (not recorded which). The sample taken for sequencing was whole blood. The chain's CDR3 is CASSILAGSTGELFF. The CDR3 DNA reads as TGTGCCAGTAGTATCCTGGCGGGGTCCACCGGGGAGCTGTTTTTT.